This entry lists 25 T cell receptor beta chains sequenced from one sample in a study of shared clonotypes between healthy human individuals (dated by TCRdb to about 2020). Libraries were built with the immunoSEQ multiplex PCR assay. As stored in TCRdb, this immuneACCESS dataset retains in-frame rearrangements with V and J assigned. A fraction of the clones does not appear; measured against another copy, unresolved V genes explain less than half of the discrepancy, and the remainder lacks a known reason. In all, the sample holds 2 million to 2.5 million clones, and roughly 94% of those were seen once. The ten largest account for more than 0.1% of the sample. Sequences were obtained from naive CD4+ T cells sorted from blood. According to the study, the label for this sample's cell subset or site signals: CD45RA+ positively selected. The origin of the receptors is a man younger than 35 in good health.

The chain joins TRBV6-1 to TRBJ1-3; D unclear. Trimming stripped 0 bases from V and 0 bases from J, with 6 bases between. This CDR3 contains 15 residues. In germline, CDR1 is MNHNS, CDR2 SASEGT. The CDR3 coding sequence is TGTGCCAGCAGTGAAGCGCGGGGCTCTGGAAACACCATATATTTT. This translates into CASSEARGSGNTIYF.

V usage is TRBV6-5 and J usage is TRBJ2-7; 8 bases match TRBD1. With 5 bases clipped from V and 4 bases from J, the junction kept 10 bases outside the gene matches. In germline, CDR1 is MNHEY, CDR2 SVGAGI. The CDR3 sequence is 15 residues long. The CDR3 sequence: CASSPLSGGGYEQYF. In DNA form, the CDR3 reads TGTGCCAGCAGTCCCCTTTCAGGGGGCGGGTACGAGCAGTACTTC.

The rearrangement joins TRBV10-3 to TRBJ1-2; unclear D gene. The CDR3 has 13 amino acids. Per the germline V gene, CDR1 is ENHRY and CDR2 is SYGVKD. Trimming left V 6 bases short and J 5 bases short, with 13 bases between. CDR3 region: CAIRNAGTYGYTF. DNA of the CDR3: TGTGCCATCAGAAACGCGGGAACGTATGGCTACACCTTC.

The chain carries TRBV9 and TRBJ2-2; 9 bases map to TRBD1. V lost 3 bases, J lost 6 bases, and 6 bases stayed unmatched. Germline CDR1 SGDLS, CDR2 YYNGEE. The CDR3 sequence is 15 residues long. CDR3 loop: CASSAGTGFPGELFF. CDR3 in DNA: TGTGCCAGCAGCGCTGGGACAGGGTTTCCCGGGGAGCTGTTTTTT.

The CDR3: CASSEAGLAPYEQYF. In DNA form, the CDR3 reads TGTGCCAGCAGTGAAGCGGGACTAGCCCCGTACGAGCAGTACTTC. The rearrangement joins TRBV6-1 to TRBJ2-7; 9 bases fit TRBD2. Trimming cost V 0 bases and J 4 bases; bases outside gene matches: 4. This CDR3 is built from 15 residues. Germline V gene lookup returns CDR1 MNHNS and CDR2 SASEGT.

The V and J genes are TRBV15 and TRBJ2-1, with 7 nucleotides matching TRBD2. With 4 bases clipped from V and 4 bases from J, the junction kept 7 bases outside the gene matches. The germline gives CDR1 LNHNV, CDR2 YYDKDF (reference sequence). This CDR3 is 15 amino acids long. The DNA for the CDR3 is TGTGCCACCAGCAAAAGCGGGGCTGCTTACAATGAGCAGTTCTTC. Translated: CATSKSGAAYNEQFF.

The chain joins TRBV5-1 to TRBJ2-5; D call uncertain. The CDR3 contains 15 residues. Germline V lookup: CDR1 SGHRS, CDR2 YFSETQ. Trimming cost V 6 bases and J 4 bases, with 19 bases left between them. The CDR3 region has the DNA TGCGCCAGCACCCTTGCGGCTGCTGTCACAGAGACCCAGTACTTC. This sequence encodes CASTLAAAVTETQYF.

The genes are TRBV28 and TRBJ2-5; TRBD2 aligns across 12 bases. V lost 3 bases, J lost 1 base, and 6 bases stayed unmatched. The CDR3 is 17 amino acids. Germline-derived CDR1 and CDR2 are MDHEN and SYDVKM. CDR3 protein: CASSLPPTSGGQETQYF. CDR3 nucleotides: TGTGCCAGCAGTTTGCCACCGACTAGCGGGGGCCAAGAGACCCAGTACTTC.

This chain joins TRBV2 and TRBJ2-7; the match to TRBD2 covers 7 bases. J gave up 2 bases and V 6 bases, and 7 bases lay outside the gene matches. CDR1 SNHLY and CDR2 FYNNEI come from the germline V gene. This CDR3 is built from 14 residues. The CDR3, as DNA: TGTGCCAGCAGCTTCGGGACTACCGCCTACGAGCAGTACTTC. Amino acids: CASSFGTTAYEQYF.

The V call is TRBV5-1, the J call TRBJ1-1; TRBD1 agrees at 12 bases. V shed 0 bases and J 5 bases; nucleotides not matched to a gene: 11. The CDR3 length is 18 residues. CDR1 SGHRS and CDR2 YFSETQ come from the germline V gene. The CDR3 here is CASSLALGTGGANTEAFF. The CDR3 region has the DNA TGCGCCAGCAGCTTGGCCTTAGGGACAGGGGGCGCGAATACTGAAGCTTTCTTT.

The J gene is TRBJ1-4, the V gene TRBV29-1, with TRBD1 as a possible D gene (5 bases). Germline V CDR1 and CDR2: SQVTM, ANQGSEA. The length of the CDR3 is 11 residues. The V gene lost 7 bases and the J gene lost 8 bases, with 11 bases spanning the gap. CDR3 protein: CSGGEGEKLFF. For the CDR3, the DNA is TGCAGCGGAGGGGAGGGAGAAAAACTGTTTTTT.

The gene calls are TRBV5-1 and TRBJ1-1; no definite D call. Between the trimmed V and J ends, which lost 5 bases and 6 bases, there was a span of 14 bases. The CDR3 runs 13 residues. The germline V gene encodes CDR1 SGHRS and CDR2 YFSETQ. In DNA form, the CDR3 reads TGCGCCAGCAGTTTAGGGTCGCTGGCTGAAGCTTTCTTT. As protein: CASSLGSLAEAFF.

The CDR3 DNA reads as TGTGCCAGCAGTAACCTGGGGGGGACTAACTATGGCTACACCTTC. Translating it yields CASSNLGGTNYGYTF. V gene TRBV6-1 combines with J gene TRBJ1-2; D is possibly TRBD1 (5 bases). From germline, CDR1 is MNHNS and CDR2 SASEGT. The CDR3 is 15 residues long. V was cut by 5 bases and J by 0 bases, with 13 bases left in between.

As to this clone: Distinct nucleotide sequences in the sample also encode this CDR3. V usage is TRBV6-5 and J usage is TRBJ2-3; D uncertain. The CDR3 loop spans 14 amino acids. V was pared by 2 bases and J by 3 bases, with 9 bases between. Germline CDR1 and CDR2: MNHEY and SVGAGI. The CDR3 DNA follows: TGTGCCAGCAGTTACGGGCAGGTAACAGATACGCAGTATTTT. Translating it yields CASSYGQVTDTQYF.

This clone was picked up one time. The chain is built from TRBV5-6 and TRBJ1-2; the D gene is possibly TRBD1 (5 bases). V dropped 3 bases and J dropped 10 bases, with 19 bases sitting between them. CDR1 is SGHDT and CDR2 is YYEEEE in the germline V gene. The length of the CDR3 is 14 residues. As DNA, the CDR3 is TGTGCCAGCAGCTCTGGGGACTTCTACCAACCCTACACCTTC. Amino acids: CASSSGDFYQPYTF.

Notes on this clone: At one end the junction does not follow the germline gene, possibly because of a read error. The chain links TRBV9 to TRBJ2-6; possibly TRBD1 for D (5 bases). The CDR3 runs to 14 residues. CDR1 is SGDLS and CDR2 is YYNGEE in the germline V gene. The DNA of the CDR3 is TGTGCCAGCAGCTTAGGGGCTGGGGCCAACGTCCCGACTTTC. It is translated as CASSLGAGANVPTF.

This chain connects TRBV2 to TRBJ1-5, with D possibly matching TRBD1 (5 bases). The CDR3 extends over 14 amino acids. CDR1 and CDR2 from the germline V gene are SNHLY and FYNNEI. V shed 3 bases and J shed 1 base, with 7 bases lying between them. This CDR3 reads CASSDWGSNQPQHF. In DNA, the CDR3 is TGTGCCAGCAGTGATTGGGGCAGCAATCAGCCCCAGCATTTT.

This clone has just a few counts. This CDR3 is also generated by other DNA sequences in the sample. The chain employs TRBV28 and TRBJ1-2; no reliable D call. From germline, CDR1 is MDHEN and CDR2 SYDVKM. This CDR3 is 11 amino acids long. V lost 3 bases to trimming and J lost 2 bases, with 1 base between them. The CDR3 reads CASSFNYGYTF. The CDR3 DNA sequence: TGTGCCAGCAGTTTCAACTATGGCTACACCTTC.

The chain joins TRBV6-5 to TRBJ2-4; D is uncertain. Germline lookup yields CDR1 MNHEY and CDR2 SVGAGI. There are 15 residues in the CDR3. V was trimmed by 8 bases and J by 2 bases, leaving 16 bases between them. The CDR3 protein is CASPRPTLPKNIQYF. The CDR3 DNA reads as TGTGCCAGCCCACGGCCAACACTTCCCAAAAACATTCAGTACTTC.

The rearrangement joins TRBV5-6 to TRBJ2-1, with 14 bases that match TRBD2. The CDR3 consists of 14 residues. Germline V lookup: CDR1 SGHDT, CDR2 YYEEEE. Trimming removed 4 bases from V and 8 bases from J; junction bases left unmatched: 2. For the CDR3, the DNA is TGTGCCAGCAGCAGGGGACTAGCGGGGGATGAGCAGTTCTTC. As protein: CASSRGLAGDEQFF.

Written as DNA, the CDR3 is TGCGCCAGCACCTGTTGGGACACTTACTACGAGCAGTACTTC. Protein: CASTCWDTYYEQYF. The chain is built from TRBV10-1 and TRBJ2-7; D is possibly TRBD1 (6 bases). Trimming stripped 7 bases from V and 3 bases from J, with 16 bases between. Germline CDR1 and CDR2: WNHNN and SYGVQD (reference sequence). The CDR3 covers 14 residues.

In nucleotides, the CDR3 is TGTGCTAGTGCCCCCGGGAACTCGAACACTGAAGCTTTCTTT. Protein: CASAPGNSNTEAFF. The rearrangement links TRBV12-5 to TRBJ1-1; D remains unclear. Trimming left V 7 bases short and J 1 base short, with 13 bases between. Germline CDR1 LGHNT, CDR2 FRNRAP. The CDR3 has 14 amino acids.

The V call is TRBV28, the J call TRBJ2-4; 7 nucleotides align to TRBD2. The CDR3 is 17 amino acids. CDR1 and CDR2 (germline): MDHEN, SYDVKM. V dropped 8 bases and J dropped 1; count of bases not matched to a gene: 14. CDR3 loop: CASSPAGLVTAKNIQYF. In DNA form, the CDR3 reads TGTGCCAGCTCCCCAGCGGGGCTCGTGACTGCCAAAAACATTCAGTACTTC.

The chain joins TRBV6-1 to TRBJ1-2; the D is unclear. The V and J ends lost 0 bases and 8 bases respectively, with 16 bases between them. CDR3 size: 15 residues. Germline-derived CDR1 and CDR2 are MNHNS and SASEGT. CDR3 in amino acids: CASSEAYSTQTGYTF. For the CDR3, the DNA is TGTGCCAGCAGTGAAGCCTATTCGACCCAAACGGGCTACACCTTC.

Only one count was recorded for this clone. The chain carries TRBV7-2 and TRBJ1-1; the D is unclear. Trimming left V 2 bases short and J 0 bases short, with 7 bases between. This CDR3 has 14 residues. Germline V CDR1 and CDR2: SGHTA, FQGNSA. The CDR3 loop is CASSLQAVNTEAFF. Here the CDR3 DNA reads TGTGCCAGCAGCTTACAGGCAGTGAACACTGAAGCTTTCTTT.